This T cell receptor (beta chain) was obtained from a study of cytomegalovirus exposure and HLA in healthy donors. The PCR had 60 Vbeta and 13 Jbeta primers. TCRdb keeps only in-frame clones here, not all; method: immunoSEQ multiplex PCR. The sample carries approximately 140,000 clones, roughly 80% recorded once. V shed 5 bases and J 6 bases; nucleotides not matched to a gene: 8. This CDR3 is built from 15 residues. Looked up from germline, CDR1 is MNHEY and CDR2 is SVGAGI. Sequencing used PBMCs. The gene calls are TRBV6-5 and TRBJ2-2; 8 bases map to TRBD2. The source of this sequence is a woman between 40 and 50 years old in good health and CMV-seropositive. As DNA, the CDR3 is TGTGCCAGCAGTCCGACCGGACTAGCTGCCGGGGAGCTGTTTTTT. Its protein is CASSPTGLAAGELFF.